The 9 T cell receptor beta chains below were found in one sample sequenced in a study of blood T cell repertoires in COVID-19. TCRdb's table, derived via immunoSEQ multiplex PCR, lists solely in-frame clones and lacks some. The sample lists 410,000 or so clones; around 86% were seen once. The sequenced sample was peripheral blood. These receptors were taken from a woman aged 25 to 39 with active or convalescent COVID-19.

The chain recombines TRBV10-3 with TRBJ1-4, with TRBD1 identical over 7 bases. The junction had 1 base not matched to a gene; V was cut back by 2 bases and J by 4 bases. This CDR3 is 14 amino acids long. Germline loops: CDR1 ENHRY, CDR2 SYGVKD. The CDR3 DNA is TGTGCCATCAGTGAGCGACAGGGTAATGAAAAACTGTTTTTT. Translating gives CAISERQGNEKLFF.

J is TRBJ1-2 and V is TRBV5-4; TRBD1 agrees at 11 bases. The J segment lost 6 bases and the V segment lost 5 bases, leaving 9 bases of the junction unmatched. This CDR3 comprises 15 residues. Germline loops: CDR1 SGHNT, CDR2 YYREEE (reference sequence). The CDR3 DNA reads as TGTGCCAGCAGGCAGGGGACAGGGGGATGGGATGGCTACACCTTC. It specifies CASRQGTGGWDGYTF.

V and J are TRBV5-1 and TRBJ1-6; D is undetermined. Germline V gene lookup returns CDR1 SGHRS and CDR2 YFSETQ. The length of the CDR3 is 15 residues. Deletions cut 5 bases from V and 6 bases from J, with 15 bases between. The CDR3 DNA follows: TGCGCCAGCAGGGAAGTGGGCACACCTAATTCACCCCTCCACTTT. It encodes CASREVGTPNSPLHF.

Notes on this clone: Other DNA sequences from this sample encode an identical CDR3 as well. V and J are TRBV7-9 and TRBJ1-2; a possible D gene is TRBD1 (5 bases). This CDR3 spans 13 amino acids. Between the trimmed V and J ends, which lost 5 bases and 4 bases, there was a span of 11 bases. Germline CDR1 is SEHNR and CDR2 is FQNEAQ (reference sequence). The CDR3 loop is CASSPTGGYGYTF. CDR3 nucleotides: TGTGCCAGCAGCCCCACGGGGGGCTATGGCTACACCTTC.

This rearrangement joins TRBV7-7 to TRBJ2-7, with no clear D. The CDR3 length is 15 residues. V lost 7 bases and J 3 bases, leaving 19 bases between the germline ends. CDR1 is SSHAT and CDR2 is FNYEAQ in the germline V gene (reference sequence). CDR3 residues: CASTCCEPRSYEQYF. CDR3 nucleotides: TGTGCCAGCACTTGTTGTGAACCACGGAGCTACGAGCAGTACTTC.

The V gene is TRBV6-5, the J gene TRBJ2-1; D not certain. Between the trimmed V and J ends, which lost 5 bases and 2 bases, there was a span of 10 bases. The CDR3 has 14 residues. Per the germline V gene, CDR1 is MNHEY and CDR2 is SVGAGI. The chain's CDR3 is CASSQHPAYNEQFF. CDR3 nucleotides: TGTGCCAGCAGTCAACACCCCGCCTACAATGAGCAGTTCTTC.

The genes are TRBV6-5 and TRBJ1-3; D might be TRBD1 (6 bases). Trimming shortened V by 6 bases and J by 0 bases, and 12 bases separated the two germline ends. CDR1 and CDR2 from the germline V gene are MNHEY and SVGAGI. There are 15 residues in the CDR3. The CDR3 loop is CASSSGHSSGNTIYF. CDR3 nucleotide sequence: TGTGCCAGCAGCTCGGGACACTCCTCTGGAAACACCATATATTTT.

This clone was detected only a few times. The sample contains more than one DNA sequence encoding this CDR3. The chain combines TRBV6-1 with TRBJ1-2; D remains unclear. Between the trimmed V and J ends, which lost 2 bases and 3 bases, there was a span of 7 bases. This CDR3 contains 13 residues. Germline V gene sequence: CDR1 MNHNS, CDR2 SASEGT. CDR3 DNA: TGTGCCAGCAGTGAAAGGGAGTACTATGGCTACACCTTC. It is translated as CASSEREYYGYTF.

This chain joins TRBV5-5 and TRBJ1-1; 9 nucleotides match TRBD1. CDR1 SGHKS and CDR2 YYEKEE come from the germline V gene (reference sequence). CDR3 length equals 15 residues. With 2 bases clipped from V and 5 bases from J, the junction kept 7 bases outside the gene matches. The chain's CDR3 is CASSFAGTGFTEAFF. In DNA form, the CDR3 reads TGTGCCAGCAGCTTCGCCGGGACAGGGTTTACTGAAGCTTTCTTT.